The 20 T cell receptor beta chains below all came from one sample that was sequenced in a study of shared clonotypes between healthy human individuals. Clones were read by immunoSEQ multiplex PCR, and TCRdb kept only the in-frame ones, dropping some. The data show around 2,000,000 clones, roughly 94% seen once. The sample was naive CD4+ T cells sorted from blood. Subset indicated: CD45RA+ positively selected. All receptors derive from a man in his late teens or twenties in good health.

This chain uses TRBV7-2 with TRBJ1-5; tentatively, D is TRBD1 (5 bases). Germline CDR1 is SGHTA and CDR2 is FQGNSA. V lost 6 bases and J lost 7, with 16 bases in between. The CDR3 covers 14 residues. The CDR3 protein is CASRQQEGSQPQHF. The CDR3 DNA follows: TGTGCCAGCAGACAACAGGAGGGTTCGCAGCCCCAGCATTTT.

Turning to this clone: Other DNA variants within this sample encode the same CDR3. The chain is built from TRBV18 and TRBJ2-5; D unclear. Trimming removed 1 base at V and 5 bases at J, with 5 bases between. Germline values: CDR1 KGHSH, CDR2 LQKENI. This CDR3 comprises 12 residues. Written as DNA, the CDR3 is TGTGCCAGCTCACCACGCGAGGAGACCCAGTACTTC. Translation: CASSPREETQYF.

The chain joins TRBV18 to TRBJ1-4; 8 bases are a match to TRBD1. Germline values: CDR1 KGHSH, CDR2 LQKENI. After removal of 4 bases from V and 14 bases from J, the junction contained 15 bases not matched to a gene. This CDR3 is built from 15 residues. DNA for the CDR3: TGTGCCAGCTCACTCCAACAGGGGGTAACCGTATCGCTGTTTTTT. As protein: CASSLQQGVTVSLFF.

CDR3 DNA: TGTGCCATCAGTGGTGGACAGGAAGTCTCCTACGAGCAGTACTTC. Amino acids: CAISGGQEVSYEQYF. This chain links TRBV10-3 with TRBJ2-7; 7 bases map to TRBD1. The length of the CDR3 is 15 residues. Germline CDR1 ENHRY, CDR2 SYGVKD. J lost 0 bases, V lost 4 bases, and 6 bases had no gene match.

This chain uses TRBV2 with TRBJ2-7, with 7 bases aligning to TRBD1. J gave up 4 bases and V 6 bases, and 9 bases lay outside the gene matches. Germline assignment: CDR1 SNHLY and CDR2 FYNNEI. The CDR3 is 14 amino acids. CDR3 residues: CASSATLQGYEQYF. The DNA of the CDR3 is TGTGCCAGCAGCGCCACACTACAGGGGTACGAGCAGTACTTC.

This rearrangement joins TRBV6-1 to TRBJ2-1, with 7 bases fitting TRBD2. J was trimmed by 5 bases and V by 5 bases; bases with no gene match: 9. This CDR3 comprises 15 residues. CDR1 is MNHNS, CDR2 SASEGT, per germline. The CDR3 spells CASSLLALLNNEQFF. Written as DNA, the CDR3 is TGTGCCAGCAGTTTACTAGCGCTTCTAAACAATGAGCAGTTCTTC.

V is TRBV5-4 and J is TRBJ2-2, with D perhaps TRBD1 or TRBD2 (5 bases each). In germline, CDR1 is SGHNT, CDR2 YYREEE (reference sequence). This CDR3 region has 16 residues. Trimming removed 4 bases at V and 4 bases at J, with 17 bases between. CDR3 coding DNA: TGTGCCAGCAGCCTGAGGGGCCCTCGGGGCACCGGGGAGCTGTTTTTT. This encodes CASSLRGPRGTGELFF.

The chain carries TRBV16 and TRBJ2-2, with D unclear. This CDR3 spans 15 amino acids. V was pared by 0 bases and J by 0 bases, with 5 bases between. Per germline, CDR1 KGHSY and CDR2 FQNENV. The chain's CDR3 is CASSQSQANTGELFF. CDR3 in DNA: TGTGCCAGCAGCCAATCCCAGGCGAACACCGGGGAGCTGTTTTTT.

V usage is TRBV28 and J usage is TRBJ1-5; weak D call: TRBD1 (6 bases). Trimming cost V 6 bases and J 6 bases, with 15 bases left between them. Germline assignment: CDR1 MDHEN and CDR2 SYDVKM. CDR3 size: 14 residues. The CDR3 DNA reads as TGTGCCAGCAGCATGACAGGATCAAGTCAGCCCCAGCATTTT. Its protein product is CASSMTGSSQPQHF.

The CDR3 protein is CASSQIVNGTYEQYF. The CDR3 nucleotides are TGCGCCAGCAGTCAAATAGTCAACGGAACCTACGAGCAGTACTTC. This chain uses TRBV23-1 with TRBJ2-7; D call uncertain. TRBV23-1 is flagged as an ORF with uncertain function. V lost 2 bases, J lost 2 bases, and 13 bases lay in between. This CDR3 comprises 15 residues.

The chain couples TRBV6-1 to TRBJ1-6, with D tentatively TRBD1 (6 bases). Trimming stripped 10 bases from V and 9 bases from J, with 16 bases between. The CDR3 extends over 13 amino acids. Germline-derived CDR1 and CDR2 are MNHNS and SASEGT. CDR3: CATMLQGSSPLHF. CDR3 DNA: TGTGCCACTATGCTACAGGGTAGTTCACCCCTCCACTTT.

The rearrangement links TRBV30 to TRBJ1-4; D unresolved. V lost 2 bases to trimming and J lost 3 bases, with 13 bases between them. Germline V gene sequence: CDR1 GTSNPN, CDR2 SVGIG (reference sequence). The CDR3 is made up of 15 amino acids. The CDR3 DNA reads TGTGCCTGGAGTCCCAGTGAGCGAGCTAATGAAAAACTGTTTTTT. The encoded protein is CAWSPSERANEKLFF. Full variable domain (rest looked up from reference TRBV30 and TRBJ1-4): SQTIHQWPATLVQPVGSPLSLECTVEGTSNPNLYWYRQAAGRGLQLLFYSVGIGQISSEVPQNLSASRPQDRQFILSSKKLLLSDSGFYLCAWSPSERANEKLFFGSGTQLSVL.

The chain uses TRBV5-1 and TRBJ2-7; D may match TRBD1 or TRBD2 (5 bases each). Germline CDR1 reads SGHRS; CDR2 reads YFSETQ. Between the trimmed V and J ends, which lost 7 bases and 0 bases, there was a span of 20 bases. The CDR3 consists of 16 residues. This CDR3 is CASREFGTESSYEQYF. CDR3 DNA: TGCGCCAGCCGTGAATTCGGGACCGAGAGCTCCTACGAGCAGTACTTC.

The V gene is TRBV4-1, the J gene TRBJ1-4; D call uncertain. This CDR3 contains 14 residues. Germline V lookup: CDR1 MGHRA, CDR2 YSYEKL. Trimming left V 4 bases short and J 8 bases short, with 14 bases between. CDR3 nucleotide sequence: TGCGCCAGCAGCCGGGATATAGCAGCCGAAAAACTGTTTTTT. Residues: CASSRDIAAEKLFF.

This sequence joins TRBV18 and TRBJ1-5; D is unclear. Germline values: CDR1 KGHSH, CDR2 LQKENI. V lost 4 bases, J lost 0 bases, and 13 bases lay in between. There are 16 residues in the CDR3. The DNA for the CDR3 is TGTGCCAGCTCACTTAGCCAGGTTAATAGCAATCAGCCCCAGCATTTT. Residues: CASSLSQVNSNQPQHF.

This chain joins TRBV18 and TRBJ2-3; D is possibly TRBD1 (7 bases). The CDR3 contains 15 residues. V dropped 3 bases and J dropped 3 bases, with 13 bases sitting between them. In germline, CDR1 is KGHSH, CDR2 LQKENI. The CDR3 protein is CASSPSQGRTDTQYF. Here the CDR3 DNA reads TGTGCCAGCTCACCTTCACAGGGGAGGACAGATACGCAGTATTTT.

This chain joins TRBV11-2 and TRBJ1-6, with TRBD1 matching over 7 bases. With 1 base clipped from V and 7 bases from J, the junction kept 1 base outside the gene matches. Looked up from germline, CDR1 is SGHAT and CDR2 is FQNNGV. The CDR3 extends over 14 amino acids. Here the CDR3 DNA reads TGTGCCAGCAGCTTAGGACAGGGCAATTCACCCCTCCACTTT. This gives the protein CASSLGQGNSPLHF.

The chain has TRBV2 and TRBJ2-1, with 7 bases matching TRBD2. The V gene's germline CDR1 is SNHLY and CDR2 FYNNEI. V trimming: 5 bases; J trimming: 3 bases; junction bases outside the gene matches: 10. The CDR3 has 16 amino acids. CDR3 in DNA: TGTGCCAGCAGTCAAGAGGCGGCGGGAGTCTACAATGAGCAGTTCTTC. Protein product: CASSQEAAGVYNEQFF.

In the case of this clone: The sample contains more than one DNA sequence encoding this CDR3. The rearrangement joins TRBV6-5 to TRBJ2-7; TRBD1 matches at 7 bases. The junction had 4 bases not matched to a gene; V was cut back by 0 bases and J by 2 bases. CDR3 length: 15 residues. Germline-derived CDR1 and CDR2 are MNHEY and SVGAGI. The CDR3 coding sequence is TGTGCCAGCAGTTACTCGAACAGGGGCCCCTACGAGCAGTACTTC. It is translated as CASSYSNRGPYEQYF.

The rearrangement links TRBV13 to TRBJ2-3, with D unclear. From germline, CDR1 is PRHDT and CDR2 FYEKMQ (reference sequence). The CDR3 is 15 amino acids. The V and J ends lost 2 bases and 4 bases respectively, with 13 bases between them. In DNA, the CDR3 is TGTGCCAGCAGCTTATATAGGACCCCCGCAGATACGCAGTATTTT. The encoded protein is CASSLYRTPADTQYF.